This T cell receptor beta chain was observed in a study of T cell changes during pregnancy in multiple sclerosis. The CDR3 is 17 residues long. Germline lookup yields CDR1 LNHDA and CDR2 SQIVND (reference sequence). J lost 1 base, V lost 1 base, and 6 bases had no gene match. Some clones are missing from TCRdb's copy, which holds only in-frame ones; the method was immunoSEQ multiplex PCR. The sample shows just over 80,000 clones, roughly 96% of them seen only once. The V and J genes are TRBV19 and TRBJ2-7; TRBD2 aligns across 11 bases. The TCR sequence derives from a female donor with multiple sclerosis, enrolled in a pregnancy study. Sequencing used peripheral blood, obtained in the second trimester of pregnancy. Written as DNA, the CDR3 is TGTGCCAGTAGTATAGGCGGACTAGCGGGCGGTTCCTACGAGCAGTACTTC. Translation: CASSIGGLAGGSYEQYF.